These 2 T cell receptor beta chains originate from one sample sequenced in a study of CD8+CD57+ T cells in acquired aplastic anemia. Genomic DNA served as template for TCR beta VDJ and CDR3 profiling. TCRdb used MiXCR to reprocess the reads, holding one entry per CDR3 protein. The table shows approximately 200,000 distinct CDR3 sequences, with over 55% occurring only once. The sequencing input was sorted CD4+, CD8+, or CD8+CD57+ T cells (not recorded which) from PBMCs. These receptors were collected from a human donor in good health.

The rearrangement uses TRBV9 and TRBJ1-1, with D possibly TRBD1 on 6 matching bases. The CDR3 contains 11 residues. Germline assignment: CDR1 SGDLS and CDR2 YYNGEE. The V end was cut by 3 bases, the J end by 10 bases, with 10 bases between. CDR3 protein: CASSAGAVAFF. The CDR3, as DNA: TGTGCCAGCAGCGCAGGGGCAGTAGCTTTCTTT.

The J gene is TRBJ1-1, the V gene TRBV19; no clear D gene. Trimming removed 3 bases from V and 4 bases from J, with 9 bases in between. Per germline, CDR1 LNHDA and CDR2 SQIVND (reference sequence). This CDR3 comprises 13 residues. CDR3 DNA: TGTGCCAGTAGTATGGGTAGTAGCACTGAAGCTTTCTTT. It encodes CASSMGSSTEAFF.